These T cell receptor beta chains were read from a single sample in a study of cytomegalovirus exposure and HLA in healthy donors. Clones were sequenced by immunoSEQ multiplex PCR, and TCRdb holds only the in-frame ones, with some missing. The table includes fewer than 200,000 clones, approximately 70% detected once. The specimen sequenced was PBMCs. The receptors were sampled from a human donor in good health. Both conserved end residues are part of each CDR3. A D gene is named only where the DNA matches it firmly. A clone size is listed for some rows: how often the clone was seen (once, few, many), or a class if it is expanded.

J	V	D	size	CDR3	DNA
TRBJ2-7	TRBV5-1	TRBD1	.	CASSLGGTGGGEQYF	TGCGCCAGCAGCTTGGGTGGGACAGGGGGCGGCGAGCAGTACTTC
TRBJ2-3	TRBV6-5	TRBD2	.	CASIGEGRDTQYF	TGTGCCAGCATTGGGGAGGGTCGAGATACGCAGTATTTT
TRBJ2-7	TRBV19	TRBD1	.	CASNTGQTGSEQYF	TGTGCCAGTAACACGGGACAGACAGGGAGCGAGCAGTACTTC
TRBJ2-5	TRBV30	.	.	CACLFLSGGQETQYF	TGTGCCTGCCTTTTTTTGAGCGGCGGGCAAGAGACCCAGTACTTC
TRBJ1-4	TRBV18	TRBD1	.	CASSRNRGPNEKLFF	TGTGCCAGCTCACGCAACAGGGGGCCTAATGAAAAACTGTTTTTT
TRBJ2-5	TRBV7-2	TRBD1	.	CASSLAGQGRETQYF	TGTGCCAGCAGCTTAGCTGGACAGGGGAGAGAGACCCAGTACTTC
TRBJ2-3	TRBV27	TRBD1	.	CASSFRQGMRTDTQYF	TGTGCCAGCAGTTTCCGACAGGGGATGCGCACAGATACGCAGTATTTT
TRBJ1-2	TRBV28	.	few	CASSLTQGSYGYTF	TGTGCCAGCAGTTTAACCCAGGGGTCCTATGGCTACACCTTC
TRBJ2-1	TRBV11-1	TRBD1	.	CASSDLRGRGNEQFF	TGTGCCAGCAGCGATCTTAGGGGGCGAGGCAATGAGCAGTTCTTC
TRBJ2-7	TRBV10-1	TRBD1	once	CASSETAGGWGEQYF	TGCGCCAGCAGTGAGACCGCAGGGGGCTGGGGCGAGCAGTACTTC
TRBJ1-5	TRBV2	TRBD1	once	CASSERRQGTQPQHF	TGTGCCAGCAGTGAGCGGAGACAGGGAACGCAGCCCCAGCATTTT
TRBJ2-1	TRBV6-6	TRBD2	.	CASTPGLAYEQFF	TGTGCCAGCACGCCGGGACTAGCGTATGAGCAGTTCTTC
TRBJ2-5	TRBV4-3	.	.	CASSQEKTRWETQYF	TGCGCCAGCAGCCAAGAGAAAACTAGATGGGAGACCCAGTACTTC
TRBJ1-1	TRBV19	.	once	CASSDRGNTEAFF	TGTGCCAGTAGTGACAGAGGGAACACTGAAGCTTTCTTT
TRBJ2-5	TRBV19	.	.	CASTPGGSGETQYF	TGTGCCAGTACCCCTGGGGGGTCCGGGGAGACCCAGTACTTC
TRBJ2-7	TRBV9	.	.	CASSVGPEQYF	TGTGCCAGCAGCGTAGGCCCCGAGCAGTACTTC
TRBJ2-2	TRBV6-5	.	once	CASTAVQNTGELFF	TGTGCCAGCACCGCAGTTCAGAACACCGGGGAGCTGTTTTTT
TRBJ1-2	TRBV30	TRBD1	.	CAWTKGGFGYGYTF	TGTGCCTGGACTAAAGGGGGCTTCGGCTATGGCTACACCTTC
TRBJ2-3	TRBV2	.	.	CASNNGGTDTQYF	TGTGCCAGCAATAACGGGGGCACAGATACGCAGTATTTT